This T cell receptor beta chain was sequenced in a study of blood T cells in healthy people across ages. A J-beta primer mix and a sample-barcoded 5' primer were used in a second PCR of about 7 to 12 cycles. Via MiXCR, TCRdb re-called the 5' RACE reads, giving one row per CDR3 protein. Here the sample spans nearly 800,000 distinct CDR3 sequences, roughly 25% being singletons. The V end lost 3 bases, the J end lost 7 bases, and 17 bases lay between the germline ends. CDR3 size: 15 residues. CDR1 and CDR2 (germline): MDHEN, SYDVKM. Donors were healthy Caucasian individuals from Russia aged about 6 to 90. Total RNA extraction produced at least 5 micrograms (per sample) for the study. The sample holds many counts of this clonotype. These sequences were also reported in another study, on T cells of mothers and their children. That paper adds: Slightly, though not significantly, more overlap was seen in related than in unrelated mother-child pairs.

This TCR came from a boy aged 5-17 years in good health. Sequenced material: blood. The chain links TRBV28 to TRBJ2-3; D assignment may be TRBD1 or TRBD2 (5 bases each). The CDR3 loop is CASSFGARRGYTQYF. The CDR3 region has the DNA TGTGCCAGCAGTTTCGGGGCCCGGCGTGGGTATACGCAGTATTTT.